These 32 T cell receptor beta chains were all obtained from the same sample, sequenced in a study of Graves' ophthalmopathy and Graves' hyperthyroidism. For repertoire sequencing, the TCR beta CDR3 regions were amplified from RNA transcripts. HTBI primers served in a first-round RT-PCR, which a second-round multiplex PCR followed. MiXCR, applied by TCRdb to the multiplex PCR reads, yields one record per CDR3 protein. The sample shows about 410,000 distinct CDR3 sequences, 15% to 20% of them seen only once. The sample comprised peripheral blood. These receptors were collected from a woman younger than 35 with Graves' ophthalmopathy.

This clonotype was seen at least ten times. The CDR3, as DNA: TGCGCCAGCAGCCCAATACAGGGAGTTAACACCGGGGAGCTGTTTTTT. Protein: CASSPIQGVNTGELFF. The V gene is TRBV4-1, the J gene TRBJ2-2; possibly TRBD1 for D (6 bases). Germline CDR1 reads MGHRA; CDR2 reads YSYEKL. The CDR3 contains 16 residues. Trimming removed 4 bases at V and 2 bases at J, with 14 bases between.

The table lists this clonotype with many counts. The chain is built from TRBV13 and TRBJ1-1; D remains ambiguous. The germline V and J ends were trimmed by 7 bases and 8 bases, with 11 bases remaining between them. The length of the CDR3 is 11 residues. Germline loops: CDR1 PRHDT, CDR2 FYEKMQ (reference sequence). The CDR3, as DNA: TGTGCCAGCACAGTAGCAGAGGAAGCTTTCTTT. This codes for CASTVAEEAFF.

This clonotype was recorded many times. This chain joins TRBV12-3 or TRBV12-4 and TRBJ1-5; D perhaps matches TRBD1 (6 bases). The CDR3 is 15 amino acids. V was clipped by 4 bases and J by 5 bases, with 15 bases between them. This chain's CDR3 is CASSSEWGGDQPQHF. CDR3 nucleotides: TGTGCCAGCAGTTCCGAATGGGGGGGCGATCAGCCCCAGCATTTT.

This clonotype has a count of ten or more. The chain joins TRBV28 to TRBJ2-7; possible D gene TRBD1, 6 bases. Germline CDR1 MDHEN, CDR2 SYDVKM. The CDR3 runs to 14 residues. Trimming cost V 3 bases and J 6 bases, with 15 bases left between them. The CDR3 bases are TGTGCCAGCAGTTTTACCCCACAGGGAGCCGAGCAGTACTTC. It encodes CASSFTPQGAEQYF. Full variable domain (missing parts from reference TRBV28 and TRBJ2-7): DVKVTQSSRYLVKRTGEKVFLECVQDMDHENMFWYRQDPGLGLRLIYFSYDVKMKEKGDIPEGYSVSREKKERFSLILESASTNQTSMYLCASSFTPQGAEQYFGPGTRLTVT.

The table lists this clonotype with many counts. The rearrangement uses TRBV20-1 and TRBJ2-5; weak D call: TRBD2 (5 bases). Germline CDR1 DFQATT, CDR2 SNEGSKA (reference sequence). V gave up 4 bases and J gave up 3 bases, with 6 bases separating them. CDR3 length equals 11 residues. The CDR3 spells CSATSKETQYF. The CDR3 nucleotides read TGCAGTGCTACTAGCAAAGAGACCCAGTACTTC.

J is TRBJ2-7 and V is TRBV5-1; 9 bases map to TRBD1. CDR1 is SGHRS and CDR2 is YFSETQ in the germline V gene. The CDR3 is 21 residues long. Unmatched junction bases numbered 23, after V lost 4 bases and J lost 0 bases. CDR3 nucleotide sequence: TGCGCCAGCAGCCACCCACGGACCGGGACAGGGAGTATGGGGGCCTCCTACGAGCAGTACTTC. As protein: CASSHPRTGTGSMGASYEQYF.

The V gene is TRBV12-3 or TRBV12-4, the J gene TRBJ1-2; 9 bases line up with TRBD1. This CDR3 has 15 residues. V lost 5 bases to trimming and J lost 4 bases; unmatched junction nucleotides: 8. CDR3 DNA sequence: TGTGCCAGCAGTGCCGACAGGGGGTTTAGCTATGGCTACACCTTC. Translated, it gives CASSADRGFSYGYTF.

V and J are TRBV6-1 and TRBJ2-7, with D maybe TRBD1 (6 bases). V shed 4 bases and J shed 4 bases, with 17 bases lying between them. This CDR3 region has 15 residues. The germline CDR1 and CDR2 sequences are MNHNS and SASEGT. The CDR3 nucleotides are TGTGCCAGCAGTGGGAGTCCCCGTACAGGGTACGAGCAGTACTTC. This codes for CASSGSPRTGYEQYF.

At least ten counts were recorded for this clonotype. V usage is TRBV28 and J usage is TRBJ1-1; D call uncertain. This CDR3 has 10 residues. Germline V gene lookup returns CDR1 MDHEN and CDR2 SYDVKM. The ends were cut back, 8 bases at V and 6 bases at J, with 7 bases in the middle. CDR3 loop: CASLGPEAFF. In nucleotides, the CDR3 is TGTGCCAGCTTAGGACCTGAAGCTTTCTTT.

This clonotype was observed many times. The rearrangement links TRBV7-2 to TRBJ2-7; D is perhaps TRBD2 (6 bases). Germline V gene sequence: CDR1 SGHTA, CDR2 FQGNSA. V lost 3 bases and J lost 4, with 10 bases in between. This CDR3 comprises 13 residues. CDR3 protein: CASSLPGTYEQYF. In DNA, the CDR3 is TGTGCCAGCAGCTTGCCAGGGACTTACGAGCAGTACTTC.

This clonotype was recorded many times. V and J are TRBV6-2 or TRBV6-3 and TRBJ1-1; 8 bases are a match to TRBD1. With 4 bases clipped from V and 2 bases from J, the junction kept 15 bases outside the gene matches. The germline V gene encodes CDR1 MNHEY and CDR2 SVGEGT. The CDR3 spans 18 residues. The CDR3 loop is CASSFQRPEDRENTEAFF. The CDR3 region has the DNA TGTGCCAGCAGTTTCCAAAGACCGGAGGACAGGGAAAACACTGAAGCTTTCTTT.

The table lists this clonotype with a few counts. The chain joins TRBV20-1 to TRBJ2-7, with 8 bases matching TRBD2. V shed 0 bases, J shed 2 bases, and the junction held 6 bases outside the gene matches. CDR1 and CDR2 from the germline V gene are DFQATT and SNEGSKA (reference sequence). The CDR3 has 15 residues. The CDR3 sequence is CSARDWREAPYEQYF. In DNA form, the CDR3 reads TGCAGTGCTAGAGATTGGCGGGAGGCCCCCTACGAGCAGTACTTC.

This clonotype was counted at least ten times. The V and J genes are TRBV28 and TRBJ1-2; tentative D call: TRBD1 (6 bases). Looked up from germline, CDR1 is MDHEN and CDR2 is SYDVKM. CDR3 length equals 12 residues. V shed 8 bases and J shed 7 bases, with 14 bases lying between them. CDR3 coding DNA: TGTGCCAGCCTTCGGGGGGCGGGTGGCTACACCTTC. The encoded protein is CASLRGAGGYTF.

The CDR3 sequence: CASSTTSGPLPYEQYF. The CDR3 bases are TGTGCCAGCAGCACAACTTCAGGGCCGCTCCCCTACGAGCAGTACTTC. The chain couples TRBV7-8 to TRBJ2-7; TRBD1 might be the D (5 bases). V dropped 5 bases and J dropped 2 bases, with 19 bases sitting between them. Germline V gene sequence: CDR1 SGHVS, CDR2 FQNEAQ. The CDR3 is 16 residues long. Full variable domain (rest looked up from reference TRBV7-8 and TRBJ2-7): GAGVSQSPRYKVAKRGQDVALRCDPISGHVSLFWYQQALGQGPEFLTYFQNEAQLDKSGLPSDRFFAERPEGSVSTLKIQRTQQEDSAVYLCASSTTSGPLPYEQYFGPGTRLTVT.

This clonotype was counted at least ten times. The chain combines TRBV5-5 with TRBJ2-5; D may match TRBD1 or TRBD2 (5 bases each). V shed 3 bases and J shed 0 bases, with 15 bases lying between them. The germline V gene encodes CDR1 SGHKS and CDR2 YYEKEE (reference sequence). The CDR3 spans 16 residues. CDR3 sequence: CASSSGWGTYQETQYF. The CDR3 region has the DNA TGTGCCAGCAGCTCGGGGTGGGGGACCTACCAAGAGACCCAGTACTTC.

This rearrangement joins TRBV6-1 to TRBJ2-7; 9 bases agree with TRBD1. CDR1 is MNHNS and CDR2 is SASEGT in the germline V gene. V trimming: 3 bases; J trimming: 2 bases; junction bases outside the gene matches: 14. The CDR3 sequence is 18 residues long. The CDR3 sequence: CASSEERPGQGATYEQYF. The CDR3 DNA follows: TGTGCCAGCAGTGAGGAACGACCGGGACAGGGAGCGACCTACGAGCAGTACTTC.

This clonotype was counted many times. The chain is built from TRBV6-2 or TRBV6-3 and TRBJ2-6, with D unclear. This CDR3 spans 15 amino acids. Germline V lookup: CDR1 MNHEY, CDR2 SVGEGT. The V gene lost 4 bases and the J gene lost 0 bases, with 7 bases spanning the gap. CDR3 sequence: CASSSGFSGANVLTF. Here the CDR3 DNA reads TGTGCCAGCAGTTCGGGTTTCTCTGGGGCCAACGTCCTGACTTTC.

In this sample, this clonotype turned up many times. The V call is TRBV19, the J call TRBJ2-7; TRBD1 aligns across 7 bases. The trim removed 8 bases at V and 4 bases at J, leaving 8 bases unmatched. The CDR3 covers 13 residues. CDR1 and CDR2 (germline): LNHDA, SQIVND (reference sequence). This CDR3 reads CASGTGVRYEQYF. DNA of the CDR3: TGTGCCAGTGGTACAGGGGTTCGATACGAGCAGTACTTC.

The table lists this clonotype with many counts. This chain connects TRBV2 to TRBJ2-4; D not resolved. Germline CDR1 SNHLY, CDR2 FYNNEI. V shed 7 bases and J shed 6 bases, with 4 bases lying between them. CDR3 length: 10 residues. The CDR3 DNA is TGTGCCAGCATGATAAACATTCAGTACTTC. Protein: CASMINIQYF.

V is TRBV7-2 and J is TRBJ2-4, with D maybe TRBD1 (5 bases). CDR1 is SGHTA, CDR2 FQGNSA, per germline. Trimming cost V 0 bases and J 0 bases, with 9 bases left between them. This CDR3 has 16 residues. The CDR3: CASSLAGQLAKNIQYF. In DNA form, the CDR3 reads TGTGCCAGCAGCTTAGCGGGGCAGCTAGCCAAAAACATTCAGTACTTC.

This clonotype was seen at least ten times. The J gene is TRBJ1-6, the V gene TRBV6-2 or TRBV6-3; no definite D call. Germline loops: CDR1 MNHEY, CDR2 SVGEGT. V gave up 5 bases and J gave up 10 bases, with 18 bases separating them. The CDR3 is 15 residues long. The CDR3 here is CASSTSGLWESPLHF. DNA for the CDR3: TGTGCCAGCAGTACCTCGGGTCTCTGGGAGTCACCCCTCCACTTT.

This clonotype was observed many times. The CDR3 region has the DNA TGTGCCAGCAGTCCACCCGGGGCGAATCAGCCCCAGCATTTT. Amino acids: CASSPPGANQPQHF. The chain joins TRBV28 to TRBJ1-5, with TRBD1 as a possible D gene (5 bases). Looked up from germline, CDR1 is MDHEN and CDR2 is SYDVKM. This CDR3 has 14 residues. V lost 5 bases and J 4 bases, leaving 12 bases between the germline ends.

This clonotype has a count of ten or more. V and J are TRBV18 and TRBJ1-1; tentative D call: TRBD1 (5 bases). The germline V gene encodes CDR1 KGHSH and CDR2 LQKENI. The CDR3 spans 14 residues. Trimming cost V 3 bases and J 1 base, with 9 bases left between them. In DNA, the CDR3 is TGTGCCAGCTCACCCTTGGACAAGAACACTGAAGCTTTCTTT. Protein: CASSPLDKNTEAFF. Variable domain in full (rest from reference TRBV18 and TRBJ1-1): NAGVMQNPRHLVRRRGQEARLRCSPMKGHSHVYWYRQLPEEGLKFMVYLQKENIIDESGMPKERFSAEFPKEGPSILRIQQVVRGDSAAYFCASSPLDKNTEAFFGQGTRLTVV.

The sample holds many counts of this clonotype. This rearrangement joins TRBV11-2 to TRBJ2-7; TRBD1 matches at 8 bases. The CDR3 has 14 amino acids. The J segment lost 5 bases and the V segment lost 5 bases, leaving 8 bases of the junction unmatched. The germline gives CDR1 SGHAT, CDR2 FQNNGV. CDR3 protein: CASSPTGAFNEQYF. DNA for the CDR3: TGTGCCAGCAGCCCGACAGGGGCATTTAACGAGCAGTACTTC.

This clonotype was seen a handful of times. V gene TRBV7-2 combines with J gene TRBJ1-3; possibly TRBD1 for D (5 bases). V was trimmed by 5 bases and J by 0 bases, leaving 11 bases between them. Germline CDR1 is SGHTA and CDR2 is FQGNSA. CDR3 size: 15 residues. Here the CDR3 reads CASSPMGLSGNTIYF. In DNA form, the CDR3 reads TGTGCCAGCAGCCCCATGGGGCTCTCTGGAAACACCATATATTTT.

This clonotype was counted ten times or more. The genes are TRBV20-1 and TRBJ1-1; D remains unclear. This CDR3 is 11 amino acids long. CDR1 DFQATT and CDR2 SNEGSKA come from the germline V gene (reference sequence). V lost 4 bases and J 3 bases, leaving 6 bases between the germline ends. For the CDR3, the DNA is TGCAGTGCTAACGGGGACACTGAAGCTTTCTTT. As protein: CSANGDTEAFF.

This clonotype was counted at least ten times. The rearrangement links TRBV5-1 to TRBJ1-3, with D hard to call. V lost 4 bases and J 6 bases, leaving 14 bases between the germline ends. This CDR3 contains 14 residues. From germline, CDR1 is SGHRS and CDR2 YFSETQ. CDR3 coding DNA: TGCGCCAGCAGCCCTGCGTTCCGGGAAAACACCATATATTTT. It specifies CASSPAFRENTIYF.

This clonotype was observed many times. This sequence joins TRBV19 and TRBJ2-7, with 10 bases matching TRBD1. The CDR3 length is 13 residues. J gave up 5 bases and V 6 bases, and 4 bases lay outside the gene matches. Germline-derived CDR1 and CDR2 are LNHDA and SQIVND (reference sequence). The CDR3 loop is CASSHGTGDEQYF. CDR3 DNA sequence: TGTGCCAGTAGCCACGGGACAGGGGACGAGCAGTACTTC.

The chain recombines TRBV4-1 with TRBJ2-7; D may be TRBD2 (5 bases). The CDR3 is 15 residues long. In germline, CDR1 is MGHRA, CDR2 YSYEKL. V dropped 2 bases and J dropped 2 bases, with 13 bases sitting between them. As DNA, the CDR3 is TGCGCCAGCAGCCAATATTGGACGGGGACCTACGAGCAGTACTTC. Translated, it gives CASSQYWTGTYEQYF.

This clonotype was counted many times. V and J are TRBV11-2 and TRBJ1-1; unclear D gene. The germline CDR1 and CDR2 sequences are SGHAT and FQNNGV. CDR3 length: 19 amino acids. Deletions cut 0 bases from V and 0 bases from J, with 20 bases between. The CDR3 sequence is CASSLDPGRKNLMNTEAFF. CDR3 sequence (DNA): TGTGCCAGCAGCTTAGATCCTGGCAGAAAGAACCTAATGAACACTGAAGCTTTCTTT.

This clonotype was recorded at least ten times. The V and J genes are TRBV30 and TRBJ1-5; D gene ambiguous. Looked up from germline, CDR1 is GTSNPN and CDR2 is SVGIG (reference sequence). The CDR3 spans 15 residues. Trimming removed 3 bases at V and 7 bases at J, with 19 bases between. CDR3 sequence reads: CAWSTTDGWRQPQHF. The CDR3 DNA reads TGTGCCTGGAGCACCACCGACGGGTGGCGGCAGCCCCAGCATTTT.

CDR3 sequence reads: CASSFDAGGETQYF. The CDR3 region has the DNA TGTGCCAGCAGTTTCGACGCGGGAGGGGAGACCCAGTACTTC. This rearrangement joins TRBV12-3 or TRBV12-4 to TRBJ2-5, with TRBD2 identical over 9 bases. CDR3 length: 14 amino acids. Trimming cost V 3 bases and J 5 bases; bases outside gene matches: 4.